This is a list of T cell receptor beta chains from one sample in a study of quantifying T cell responses using KT2 cells. TCRdb re-derived calls from the UMI-ligation and nested PCR reads in MiXCR, one entry per CDR3 protein. The table shows tens of thousands of distinct CDR3 sequences, with roughly 7.2% occurring only once. Sequenced: PBMCs spiked with cells of the T cell clone KT2. These receptor sequences come from a human donor. Each CDR3 is given with its conserved first and last residue. A D gene is named only where the DNA matches it firmly. The size of a clone is reported for some rows only, either as once, few or many, or as a class for expanded clones.

d_call	v_call	clone_size	j_call	cdr3_length	cdr3_nt	cdr3_aa
TRBD2	TRBV2	NA	TRBJ2-1	15	TGTGCCAGCACTGATACTAGCGGGAGGATTAATGAGCAGTTCTTC	CASTDTSGRINEQFF
NA	TRBV12-3/TRBV12-4	NA	TRBJ1-5	15	TGTGCCAGCAGTTTACAGGGTAGGGGAAATCAGCCCCAGCATTTT	CASSLQGRGNQPQHF
TRBD2	TRBV20-1	few	TRBJ2-1	16	TGCAGTGCCCAAAGAGAGGCGCGGGAGGTGTCATATGAGCAGTTCTTC	CSAQREAREVSYEQFF
NA	TRBV6-5	many	TRBJ2-6	16	TGTGCCAGCAGGAGACATACGAGCTCTGGGGCCAACGTCCTGACTTTC	CASRRHTSSGANVLTF
TRBD2	TRBV3-1	few	TRBJ2-5	14	TGTGCCAGCAGCCGGGACTATCAACAAGAGACCCAGTACTTC	CASSRDYQQETQYF
NA	TRBV6-6	many	TRBJ1-2	13	TGTGCCAGCCTTTACAGTCCTAACTATGGCTACACCTTC	CASLYSPNYGYTF
NA	TRBV21-1	few	TRBJ1-1	20	TGTGCCAGCAGCAGACAGACAGGGGGCGCTTGGTCATCCTTGGACACTGAAGCTTTCTTT	CASSRQTGGAWSSLDTEAFF
TRBD2	TRBV12-3/TRBV12-4	NA	TRBJ2-3	16	TGTGCCAGCAGTCCTGTTAGCGGGGGCCTCACAGATACGCAGTATTTT	CASSPVSGGLTDTQYF
NA	TRBV12-3/TRBV12-4	NA	TRBJ1-5	13	TGTGCCAGCAGTCCTGCGGGGTTTCAGCCCCAGCATTTT	CASSPAGFQPQHF
NA	TRBV7-6	NA	TRBJ2-3	11	TGTGCCAGCAGAAACCAGGGTACGCAGTATTTT	CASRNQGTQYF
TRBD1	TRBV4-1	many	TRBJ1-2	15	TGCGCCAGCAGCCAAGCTCTGGACAGGACGGATGGCTACACCTTC	CASSQALDRTDGYTF